Below are 10 T cell receptor beta chains sequenced from a single sample in a study of OX40 agonist ivuxolimab in advanced cancers. TCRdb keeps only in-frame clones here, not all; method: immunoSEQ multiplex PCR. The repertoire has 98,000 or so clones, more than 85% of them found once; the top ten carry about 0.82%. The sequencing here drew on CD4+ or CD8+ T cells sorted from blood, taken in a trial of the OX40 agonist ivuxolimab. The receptors derive from an adult with an advanced solid tumor such as melanoma, head and neck, liver or kidney cancer.

The chain combines TRBV19 with TRBJ2-1; 10 nucleotides agree with TRBD1. The CDR3 extends over 14 amino acids. Losses at the gene ends were 10 bases for V and 7 bases for J; bases not matched to a gene: 10. Germline loops: CDR1 LNHDA, CDR2 SQIVND (reference sequence). In nucleotides, the CDR3 is TGTGCCACCGCGCCGGGACAGGGGCAAAATGAGCAGTTCTTC. It encodes CATAPGQGQNEQFF.

This clone was detected only a few times. The J gene is TRBJ1-6, the V gene TRBV5-1; 8 bases are shared with TRBD1. V trimming: 4 bases; J trimming: 9 bases; junction bases outside the gene matches: 6. CDR3 length: 14 residues. The germline gives CDR1 SGHRS, CDR2 YFSETQ. The CDR3 DNA sequence: TGCGCCAGCAGCCGAGGACAGGGAATTTCACCCCTCCACTTT. Translated, it gives CASSRGQGISPLHF. The whole variable domain, filled in from reference TRBV5-1 and TRBJ1-6, reads KAGVTQTPRYLIKTRGQQVTLSCSPISGHRSVSWYQQTPGQGLQFLFEYFSETQRNKGNFPGRFSGRQFSNSRSEMNVSTLELGDSALYLCASSRGQGISPLHFGNGTRLTVT.

This sequence joins TRBV20-1 and TRBJ2-5; the D is unclear. The germline CDR1 and CDR2 sequences are DFQATT and SNEGSKA (reference sequence). The CDR3 consists of 11 residues. Trimming shortened V by 6 bases and J by 1 base, and 6 bases separated the two germline ends. DNA for the CDR3: TGCAGTGCCTTCTTCCAAGAGACCCAGTACTTC. This translates into CSAFFQETQYF.

This clone came up a few times. In DNA form, the CDR3 reads TGTGCCAGCAGTTCACCGGGGAAGTCTGAAGCTTTCTTT. The encoded protein is CASSSPGKSEAFF. This sequence joins TRBV28 and TRBJ1-1; D is unclear. The germline V gene has CDR1 MDHEN and CDR2 SYDVKM. This CDR3 contains 13 residues. The V end lost 4 bases, the J end lost 6 bases, and 12 bases lay between the germline ends. Combining the CDR3 with reference TRBV28 and TRBJ1-1 gives the whole variable domain DVKVTQSSRYLVKRTGEKVFLECVQDMDHENMFWYRQDPGLGLRLIYFSYDVKMKEKGDIPEGYSVSREKKERFSLILESASTNQTSMYLCASSSPGKSEAFFGQGTRLTVV.

The rearrangement links TRBV25-1 to TRBJ1-2, with D maybe TRBD1 (5 bases). CDR1 MGHDK and CDR2 SYGVNS come from the germline V gene. The CDR3 spans 11 residues. Trimming took 4 bases from V and 9 from J, leaving 9 bases between them. The DNA for the CDR3 is TGTGCCAGCAGTGGGGGACGCCGCTACACCTTC. Its translation is CASSGGRRYTF.

The chain uses TRBV6-6 and TRBJ1-2; D call uncertain. CDR3 length: 10 amino acids. Germline lookup yields CDR1 MNHNY and CDR2 SVGAGI (reference sequence). Between the trimmed V and J ends, which lost 8 bases and 8 bases, there was a span of 9 bases. In DNA form, the CDR3 reads TGTGCCAGCTACTCGGGAGGCTACACCTTC. This translates into CASYSGGYTF.

The chain recombines TRBV14 with TRBJ1-4; 9 bases are a match to TRBD1. Germline CDR1 SGHDN, CDR2 FVKESK. The CDR3 is made up of 14 amino acids. Trimming cost V 4 bases and J 5 bases; bases outside gene matches: 2. Here the CDR3 DNA reads TGTGCCAGCAGCCGTGGACAGGGGAATGAAAAACTGTTTTTT. Translation gives CASSRGQGNEKLFF.

CDR3 DNA sequence: TGTGCCAGCTCACCGGATGAGAACAGGGGGCCTCAAGAGACCCAGTACTTC. It yields the protein CASSPDENRGPQETQYF. The chain recombines TRBV18 with TRBJ2-5, with TRBD1 identical over 9 bases. The CDR3 runs to 17 residues. V shed 3 bases, J shed 2 bases, and the junction held 10 bases outside the gene matches. Germline V gene sequence: CDR1 KGHSH, CDR2 LQKENI.

The chain combines TRBV6-6 with TRBJ1-5; weak D call: TRBD1 (6 bases). The CDR3 contains 13 residues. CDR1 is MNHNY and CDR2 is SVGAGI in the germline V gene (reference sequence). V was shortened by 4 bases and J by 7 bases, with 11 bases between the two germline ends. CDR3 protein: CASSSQGKQPQHF. CDR3 nucleotide sequence: TGTGCCAGCAGTTCACAGGGAAAACAGCCCCAGCATTTT.

Only a few counts were recorded for this clone. This same CDR3 is encoded by further DNA sequences in the sample. This chain uses TRBV30 with TRBJ1-1; D not certain. V was trimmed by 4 bases and J by 0 bases, leaving 9 bases between them. CDR3 length: 13 residues. Germline-derived CDR1 and CDR2 are GTSNPN and SVGIG (reference sequence). CDR3 sequence (DNA): TGTGCCTGGAAAGTAGCCATGAACACTGAAGCTTTCTTT. Protein: CAWKVAMNTEAFF.